Sequencing of this T cell receptor (beta chain) was carried out in a study of identical twins. General observations from the study: Fewer insertions were carried by abundant cord blood beta clonotypes, but none was seen in memory repertoires. Surplus twin overlap in beta out-of-frame sequences was less pronounced. For monozygotic twins, models underestimated out-of-frame TCR alpha sharing.

The CDR3 is made up of 15 amino acids. V lost 3 bases to trimming and J lost 15 bases, with 25 bases between them. The V gene's germline CDR1 is SGHKS and CDR2 YYEKEE (reference sequence). A universal primer site came from template switching; cDNA carried unique molecular identifiers. From the 5' RACE reads, TCRdb called clonotypes with MiXCR, one entry per CDR3 protein. The sample shows under 900,000 distinct CDR3 sequences, approximately 13% of them seen only once. This clonotype turned up a few times. Its antigen is not known. The same sample was also studied in work on yellow fever vaccine responses in identical twins.

The V gene is TRBV5-5, the J gene TRBJ2-1; TRBD2 might be the D (6 bases). Sequencing was done on a sample of PBMCs. This clonotype was sampled from a woman under 30 in good health. The CDR3 is CASSSGEDGVVVAFF. The CDR3 region has the DNA TGTGCCAGCAGCTCGGGAGAGGACGGGGTAGTAGTTGCGTTCTTC.